The clone carrying this TCR beta chain appeared a single time. This table comes from immunoSEQ multiplex PCR, and its TCRdb copy is limited to in-frame clones, with some not included. The sample consists of under 85,000 clones, roughly 92% of them appearing once. The data were taken from a study of OX40 agonist ivuxolimab in advanced cancers. As for the study in general: Ivuxolimab is a fully human IgG2 antibody that activates OX40 (CD134). The patients received ivuxolimab by intravenous route every 2 weeks at 0.01 to 10 mg/kg. Each dose-escalation patient presented with hepatocellular carcinoma, melanoma, renal cell or head and neck cancer.

The germline V gene encodes CDR1 SGHTA and CDR2 FQGTGA. The junction had 13 bases not matched to a gene; V was cut back by 5 bases and J by 9 bases. This CDR3 has 15 residues. Source: CD4+ or CD8+ T cells sorted from blood, taken in a trial of the OX40 agonist ivuxolimab. This chain connects TRBV7-3 to TRBJ2-1; 7 bases are a match to TRBD2. The origin of this receptor is an adult with an advanced solid tumor such as melanoma, head and neck, liver or kidney cancer. The chain's CDR3 is CASSHDGVAGSEQFF. CDR3 nucleotide sequence: TGTGCCAGCAGCCACGATGGGGTAGCGGGTAGTGAGCAGTTCTTC. Using reference TRBV7-3 and TRBJ2-1 for the parts outside the CDR3, the full variable domain is GAGVSQTPSNKVTEKGKYVELRCDPISGHTALYWYRQSLGQGPEFLIYFQGTGAADDSGLPNDRFFAVRPEGSVSTLKIQRTERGDSAVYLCASSHDGVAGSEQFFGPGTRLTVL.